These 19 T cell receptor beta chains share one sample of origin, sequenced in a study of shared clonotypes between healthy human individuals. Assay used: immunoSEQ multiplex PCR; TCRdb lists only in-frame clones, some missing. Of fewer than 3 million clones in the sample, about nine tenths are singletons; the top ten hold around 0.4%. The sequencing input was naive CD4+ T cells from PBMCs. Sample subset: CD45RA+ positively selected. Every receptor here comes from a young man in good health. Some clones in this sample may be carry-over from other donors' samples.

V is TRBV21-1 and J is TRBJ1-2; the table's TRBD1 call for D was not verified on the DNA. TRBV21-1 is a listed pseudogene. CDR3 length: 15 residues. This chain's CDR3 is CASSKTPFFTRGYTF. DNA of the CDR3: TGTGCCAGCAGCAAAACACCGTTTTTTACCAGGGGCTACACCTTC.

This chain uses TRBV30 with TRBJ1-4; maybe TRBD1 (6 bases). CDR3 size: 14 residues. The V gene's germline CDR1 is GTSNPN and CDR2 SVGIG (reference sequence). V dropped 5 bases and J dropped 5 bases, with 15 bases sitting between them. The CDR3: CAWQTGTLNEKLFF. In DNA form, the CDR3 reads TGTGCCTGGCAAACAGGGACCTTGAATGAAAAACTGTTTTTT.

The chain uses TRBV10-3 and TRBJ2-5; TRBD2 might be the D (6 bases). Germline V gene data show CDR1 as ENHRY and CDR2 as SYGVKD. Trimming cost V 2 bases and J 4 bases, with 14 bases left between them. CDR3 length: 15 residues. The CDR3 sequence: CAISEARWEAETQYF. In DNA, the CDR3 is TGTGCCATCAGTGAGGCGAGATGGGAGGCAGAGACCCAGTACTTC.

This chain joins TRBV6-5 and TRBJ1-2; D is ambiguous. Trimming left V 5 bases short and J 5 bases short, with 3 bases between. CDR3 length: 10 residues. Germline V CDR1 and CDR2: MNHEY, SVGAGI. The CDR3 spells CASSEYGYTF. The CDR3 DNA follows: TGTGCCAGCAGTGAATATGGCTACACCTTC.

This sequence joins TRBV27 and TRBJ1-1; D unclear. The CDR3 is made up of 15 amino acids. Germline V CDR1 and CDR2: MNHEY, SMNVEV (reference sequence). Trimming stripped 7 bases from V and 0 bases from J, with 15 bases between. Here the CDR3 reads CASKSPKAVNTEAFF. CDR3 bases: TGTGCCAGCAAGTCCCCCAAAGCCGTGAACACTGAAGCTTTCTTT.

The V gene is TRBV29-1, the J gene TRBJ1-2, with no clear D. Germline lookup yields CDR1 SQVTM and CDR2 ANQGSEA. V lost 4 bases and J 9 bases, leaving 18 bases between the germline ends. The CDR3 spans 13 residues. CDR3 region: CSVVGRSISRYTF. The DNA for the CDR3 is TGCAGCGTTGTAGGACGGTCCATCTCTCGCTACACCTTC.

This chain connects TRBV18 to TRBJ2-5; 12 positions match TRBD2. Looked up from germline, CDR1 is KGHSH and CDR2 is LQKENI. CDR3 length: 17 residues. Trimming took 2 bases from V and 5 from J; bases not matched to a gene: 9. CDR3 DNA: TGTGCCAGCTCACCATCTAACCCCCTAGCGGGAGGGGAGACCCAGTACTTC. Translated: CASSPSNPLAGGETQYF.

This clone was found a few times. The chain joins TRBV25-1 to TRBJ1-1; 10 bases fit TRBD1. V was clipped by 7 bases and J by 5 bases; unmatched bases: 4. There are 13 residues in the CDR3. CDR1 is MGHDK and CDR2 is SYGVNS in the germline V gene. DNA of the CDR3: TGTGCCAGCATAAGGGACAGGGGAACTGAAGCTTTCTTT. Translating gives CASIRDRGTEAFF.

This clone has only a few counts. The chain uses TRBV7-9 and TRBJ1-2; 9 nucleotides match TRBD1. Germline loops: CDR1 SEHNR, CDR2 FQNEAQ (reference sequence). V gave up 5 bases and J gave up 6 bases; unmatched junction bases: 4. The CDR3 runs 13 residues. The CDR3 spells CASSQDRGNGYTF. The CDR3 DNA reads TGTGCCAGCAGCCAGGACAGGGGAAATGGCTACACCTTC.

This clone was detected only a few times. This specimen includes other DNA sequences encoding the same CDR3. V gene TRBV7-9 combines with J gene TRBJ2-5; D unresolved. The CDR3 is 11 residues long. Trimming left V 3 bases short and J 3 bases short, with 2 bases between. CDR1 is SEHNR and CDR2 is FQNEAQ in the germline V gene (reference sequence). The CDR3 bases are TGTGCCAGCAGCTTTAAAGAGACCCAGTACTTC. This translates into CASSFKETQYF. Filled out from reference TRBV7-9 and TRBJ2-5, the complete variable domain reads DTGVSQNPRHKITKRGQNVTFRCDPISEHNRLYWYRQTLGQGPEFLTYFQNEAQLEKSRLLSDRFSAERPKGSFSTLEIQRTEQGDSAMYLCASSFKETQYFGPGTRLLVL.

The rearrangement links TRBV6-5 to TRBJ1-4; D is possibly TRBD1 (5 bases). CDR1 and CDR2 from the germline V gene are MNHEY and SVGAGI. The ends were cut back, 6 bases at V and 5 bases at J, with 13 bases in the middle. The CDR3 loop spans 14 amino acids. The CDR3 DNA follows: TGTGCCAGCAGCCCGGGACGGAAGAATGAAAAACTGTTTTTT. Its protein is CASSPGRKNEKLFF.

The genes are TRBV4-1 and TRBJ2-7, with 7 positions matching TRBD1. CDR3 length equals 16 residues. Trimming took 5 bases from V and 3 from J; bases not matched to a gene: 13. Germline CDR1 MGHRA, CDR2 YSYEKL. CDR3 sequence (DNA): TGCGCCAGCAGCGCCCGCCGGGACAGATACCTCTACGAGCAGTACTTC. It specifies CASSARRDRYLYEQYF.

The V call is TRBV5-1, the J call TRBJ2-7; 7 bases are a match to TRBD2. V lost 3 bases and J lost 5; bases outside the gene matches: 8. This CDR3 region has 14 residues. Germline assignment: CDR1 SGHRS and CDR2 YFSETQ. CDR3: CASSWGGLWDEQYF. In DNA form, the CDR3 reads TGCGCCAGCAGCTGGGGGGGTCTATGGGACGAGCAGTACTTC. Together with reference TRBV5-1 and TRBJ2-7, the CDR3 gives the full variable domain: KAGVTQTPRYLIKTRGQQVTLSCSPISGHRSVSWYQQTPGQGLQFLFEYFSETQRNKGNFPGRFSGRQFSNSRSEMNVSTLELGDSALYLCASSWGGLWDEQYFGPGTRLTVT.

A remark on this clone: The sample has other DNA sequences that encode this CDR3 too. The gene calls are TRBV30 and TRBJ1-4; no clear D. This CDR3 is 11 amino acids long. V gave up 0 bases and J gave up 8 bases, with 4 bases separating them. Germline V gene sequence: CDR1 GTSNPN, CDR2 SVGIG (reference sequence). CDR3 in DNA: TGTGCCTGGAGTGTCGGGGAAAAACTGTTTTTT. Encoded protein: CAWSVGEKLFF.

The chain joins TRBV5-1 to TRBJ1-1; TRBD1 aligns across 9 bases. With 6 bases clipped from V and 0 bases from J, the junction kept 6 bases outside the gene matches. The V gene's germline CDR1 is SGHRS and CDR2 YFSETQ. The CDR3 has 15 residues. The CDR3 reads CASTRTGAVNTEAFF. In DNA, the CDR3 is TGCGCCAGCACGCGGACAGGGGCCGTGAACACTGAAGCTTTCTTT.

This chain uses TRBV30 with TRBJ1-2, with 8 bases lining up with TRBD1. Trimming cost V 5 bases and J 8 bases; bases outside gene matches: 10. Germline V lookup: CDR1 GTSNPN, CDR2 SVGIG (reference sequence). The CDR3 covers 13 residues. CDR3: CAWEFRGREGYTF. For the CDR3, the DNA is TGTGCCTGGGAGTTCAGGGGGCGGGAGGGCTACACCTTC.

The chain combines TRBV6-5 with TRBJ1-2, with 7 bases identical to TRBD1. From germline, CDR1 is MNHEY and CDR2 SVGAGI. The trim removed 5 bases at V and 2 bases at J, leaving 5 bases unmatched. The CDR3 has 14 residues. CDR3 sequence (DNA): TGTGCCAGCAGTGCTATGGACAGGAACTATGGCTACACCTTC. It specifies CASSAMDRNYGYTF.

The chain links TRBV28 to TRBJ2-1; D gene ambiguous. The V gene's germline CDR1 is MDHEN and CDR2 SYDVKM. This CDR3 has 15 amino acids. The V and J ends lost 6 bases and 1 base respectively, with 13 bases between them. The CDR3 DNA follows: TGTGCCAGCAGGCCGATTAGTAGGTCCTACAATGAGCAGTTCTTC. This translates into CASRPISRSYNEQFF.

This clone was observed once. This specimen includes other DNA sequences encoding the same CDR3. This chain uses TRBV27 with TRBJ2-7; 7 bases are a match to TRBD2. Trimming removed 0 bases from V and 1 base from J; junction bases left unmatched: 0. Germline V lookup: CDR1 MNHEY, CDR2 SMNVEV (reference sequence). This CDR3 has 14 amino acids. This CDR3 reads CASSLSGGSYEQYF. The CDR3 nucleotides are TGTGCCAGCAGTTTATCGGGAGGGTCCTACGAGCAGTACTTC.